One T cell receptor beta chain is described in this entry. This entry comes from a study of technical replicates of blood from several donors. The J segment lost 5 bases and the V segment lost 3 bases, leaving 8 bases of the junction unmatched. The germline gives CDR1 MNHEY, CDR2 SMNVEV (reference sequence). The CDR3 has 16 amino acids. The table came from immunoSEQ multiplex PCR; TCRdb's copy has only in-frame clones and leaves some out. Of around 83,000 clones in the sample, approximately 94% were seen once. The material sequenced was T cells isolated from PBMCs. The TCR comes from a human donor in good health. The chain joins TRBV27 to TRBJ2-1, with 9 nucleotides matching TRBD2. This CDR3 is CASSFGEREVNNEQFF. Written as DNA, the CDR3 is TGTGCCAGCAGTTTCGGTGAGCGGGAGGTGAACAATGAGCAGTTCTTC.